This T cell receptor beta chain stems from a study of control samples from healthy donors and cancer patients. Germline lookup yields CDR1 LGHNA and CDR2 YNFKEQ. V shed 0 bases and J shed 0 bases, with 10 bases lying between them. The CDR3 loop spans 16 amino acids. Generated by immunoSEQ multiplex PCR, the TCRdb table keeps only in-frame clones and is missing some. The top ten clones hold about 14% of a sample with about 250,000 clones, about four fifths of them seen once. Sequencing used PBMCs. This TCR was recovered from a woman aged 55-70 years with lung cancer. The gene calls are TRBV4-2 and TRBJ2-3; D is possibly TRBD2 (6 bases). Here the CDR3 reads CASSQEGGTSTDTQYF. DNA for the CDR3: TGTGCCAGCAGCCAAGAGGGAGGTACTAGCACAGATACGCAGTATTTT.